This T cell receptor (beta chain) was sequenced for a study of monozygotic twins with cystic fibrosis. Whole-study results and caveats: J usage was most co-twin-similar in 8 of 16 pairs, V in 13.

Germline V gene data show CDR1 as PRHDT and CDR2 as FYEKMQ (reference sequence). The CDR3 loop spans 12 amino acids. V dropped 3 bases and J dropped 9 bases, with 8 bases sitting between them. About this clone: Its antigen remains unknown.

Profiled with immunoSEQ multiplex PCR; TCRdb holds only in-frame clones, not every one. The sample includes 34,000 or so clones, around 90% of them seen just once. Material: blood. The chain has TRBV13 and TRBJ2-2; D unresolved. The receptor was derived from a boy aged 2-9 years with cystic fibrosis. Written as DNA, the CDR3 is TGTGCCAGCAGCTTGGGGAATTGGGAGCTGTTTTTT. It translates to CASSLGNWELFF.